Listed below are T cell receptor beta chains from one sample, sequenced in a study of blood T cells in healthy people across ages. TCRdb processed the 5' RACE reads anew with MiXCR; each CDR3 protein has one entry. The table includes around 690,000 distinct CDR3 sequences, roughly three fifths detected once. The specimen was blood. The receptors originated from a man aged 55 to 70 in good health. Both conserved end residues are part of each CDR3. A D gene is named only where the DNA matches it firmly. Size values are once, few and many counts, or a class for expanded clones, and some rows have none.

v_call,d_call,j_call,cdr3_length,clone_size,cdr3_aa,cdr3_nt
TRBV6-5,NA,TRBJ1-5,15,NA,CASSYSGRSNQPQHF,TGTGCCAGCAGTTACTCCGGCCGTAGCAATCAGCCCCAGCATTTT
TRBV7-9,NA,TRBJ2-5,15,NA,CASSLKSAGQETQYF,TGTGCCAGCAGCTTAAAGTCGGCGGGACAAGAGACCCAGTACTTC
TRBV25-1,NA,TRBJ1-6,15,few,CASSQTGTKGSPLHF,TGTGCCAGCAGTCAGACCGGGACTAAGGGTTCACCCCTCCACTTT
TRBV3-1,NA,TRBJ2-7,14,NA,CASSQEASSYEQYF,TGTGCCAGCAGCCAAGAGGCGAGCTCCTACGAGCAGTACTTC
TRBV20-1,NA,TRBJ2-7,15,few,CSAREPMGGHLEQYF,TGCAGTGCTAGAGAGCCTATGGGCGGACACCTCGAGCAGTACTTC
TRBV29-1,NA,TRBJ1-1,12,NA,CSTREGPTEAFF,TGCAGCACCCGGGAGGGTCCTACTGAAGCTTTCTTT
TRBV11-2,TRBD1,TRBJ2-3,18,NA,CASSLERTGGDGTDTQYF,TGTGCCAGCAGCTTAGAGAGGACAGGGGGGGATGGCACAGATACGCAGTATTTT
TRBV20-1,NA,TRBJ2-6,15,few,CSARDRHSGANVLTF,TGCAGTGCTAGAGATCGCCACTCTGGGGCCAACGTCCTGACTTTC
TRBV28,NA,TRBJ1-2,13,NA,CASSARGRDGYTF,TGTGCCAGCAGCGCCAGGGGACGAGATGGCTACACCTTC
TRBV20-1,TRBD2,TRBJ2-1,14,few,CSAPTSGAHNEQFF,TGCAGTGCCCCGACTAGCGGGGCCCACAATGAGCAGTTCTTC
TRBV10-2,TRBD2,TRBJ2-5,12,few,CASAGTRETQYF,TGCGCCAGCGCTGGGACTAGGGAGACCCAGTACTTC
TRBV6-6,TRBD1,TRBJ1-2,14,NA,CASRVTGTGSSYTF,TGTGCCAGCAGGGTGACCGGGACAGGGTCTAGCTACACCTTC
TRBV20-1,NA,TRBJ2-7,16,NA,CSATPGIAAAFYEQYF,TGCAGTGCTACCCCCGGGATAGCGGCAGCGTTCTACGAGCAGTACTTC
TRBV29-1,NA,TRBJ2-3,12,NA,CSVAFPGDTQYF,TGCAGCGTTGCGTTTCCTGGGGATACGCAGTATTTT
TRBV20-1,NA,TRBJ1-4,15,NA,CSANMLVSENEKLFF,TGCAGTGCTAATATGTTGGTATCGGAGAATGAAAAACTGTTTTTT
TRBV27,NA,TRBJ2-3,13,NA,CASSLSFPAEQYF,TGTGCCAGCAGTTTATCCTTTCCCGCGGAGCAGTATTTT